The sequence of this T cell receptor (beta chain) was determined in a study of OX40 agonist ivuxolimab in advanced cancers. Notes on the study in general: Near-lowest levels of clonal expansion characterized partial responders at 0.1-3.0 mg/kg.

Profiled with immunoSEQ multiplex PCR; TCRdb holds only in-frame clones, not every one. This table has 51,000 or so clones, 79% appearing once. Points on this clone: The antigen is undetermined.

The CDR3 is 15 residues long. Looked up from germline, CDR1 is MNHEY and CDR2 is SVGAGI. Trimming removed 7 bases at V and 0 bases at J, with 12 bases between. The clonotype comes from an adult with an advanced solid tumor such as melanoma, head and neck, liver or kidney cancer. This material consisted of CD4+ or CD8+ T cells sorted from blood, taken in a trial of the OX40 agonist ivuxolimab. The V and J genes are TRBV6-5 and TRBJ2-2; D unclear. The CDR3 nucleotides are TGTGCCAGCACCCTTTGGAGTGCGAACACCGGGGAGCTGTTTTTT. Amino acid sequence: CASTLWSANTGELFF.